This T cell receptor (beta chain) emerged from a study of cytomegalovirus exposure and HLA in healthy donors. Findings of the study overall: Most sequenced TCRs were rare (though some public TCRs occurred in many donors). Fewer N-insertions (relative to the 666-donor mean) were reportedly seen in an Asian-associated ancestry cluster in a later analysis. Most subjects' HLA-A and HLA-B alleles were reportedly predicted from TCR beta sequences. TRBV6-2, TRBV6-3 and some other V segments were excluded as indistinguishable.

Primers: 60 Vbeta forward and 13 Jbeta reverse. Measured with immunoSEQ multiplex PCR; TCRdb has only the in-frame clones, and not every one. This table holds more than 80,000 clones, 71% found once. This clone was seen more than once but under ten times. Its antigen is not identified. Trimming took off 2 bases at V and 8 bases at J, with 14 bases between the two ends. Germline CDR1 MGHDK, CDR2 SYGVNS. This CDR3 spans 14 amino acids. The source material was PBMCs. This TCR was sampled from a female donor in good health and CMV-seronegative. V gene TRBV25-1 combines with J gene TRBJ2-3, with a tentative D call TRBD2 (6 bases). CDR3 in DNA: TGTGCCAGCAGTGAACTGCCTGCCGGGGGTACGCAGTATTTT. The encoded protein is CASSELPAGGTQYF. The full variable domain, rest sourced from reference TRBV25-1 and TRBJ2-3, is EADIYQTPRYLVIGTGKKITLECSQTMGHDKMYWYQQDPGMELHLIHYSYGVNSTEKGDLSSESTVSRIRTEHFPLTLESARPSHTSQYLCASSELPAGGTQYFGPGTRLTVL.